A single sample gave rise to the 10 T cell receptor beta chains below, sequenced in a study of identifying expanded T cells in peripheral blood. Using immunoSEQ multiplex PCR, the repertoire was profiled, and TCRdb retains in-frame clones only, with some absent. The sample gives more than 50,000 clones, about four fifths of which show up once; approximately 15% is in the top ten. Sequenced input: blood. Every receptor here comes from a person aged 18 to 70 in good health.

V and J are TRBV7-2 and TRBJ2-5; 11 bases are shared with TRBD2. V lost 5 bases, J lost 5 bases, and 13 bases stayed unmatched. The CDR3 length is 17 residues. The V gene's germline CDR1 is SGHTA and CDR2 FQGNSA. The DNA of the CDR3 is TGTGCCAGCAGCCTAGACCCGGTGACTAGCGGGACGGAGACCCAGTACTTC. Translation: CASSLDPVTSGTETQYF.

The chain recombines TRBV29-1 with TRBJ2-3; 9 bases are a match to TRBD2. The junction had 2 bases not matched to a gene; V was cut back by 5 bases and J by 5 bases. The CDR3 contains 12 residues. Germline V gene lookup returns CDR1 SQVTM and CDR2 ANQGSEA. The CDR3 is CSVSSGIDTQYF. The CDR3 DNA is TGCAGCGTTTCTAGCGGGATAGATACGCAGTATTTT.

CDR3 region: CATRQGMNTEAFF. CDR3 bases: TGTGCCACAAGACAGGGTATGAACACTGAAGCTTTCTTT. The chain is built from TRBV19 and TRBJ1-1, with 7 bases fitting TRBD1. Per germline, CDR1 LNHDA and CDR2 SQIVND (reference sequence). With V trimmed by 10 bases and J by 0 bases, 5 bases remained unmatched. The CDR3 length is 13 residues. Full variable domain (remainder filled in from reference TRBV19 and TRBJ1-1): DGGITQSPKYLFRKEGQNVTLSCEQNLNHDAMYWYRQDPGQGLRLIYYSQIVNDFQKGDIAEGYSVSREKKESFPLTVTSAQKNPTAFYLCATRQGMNTEAFFGQGTRLTVV.

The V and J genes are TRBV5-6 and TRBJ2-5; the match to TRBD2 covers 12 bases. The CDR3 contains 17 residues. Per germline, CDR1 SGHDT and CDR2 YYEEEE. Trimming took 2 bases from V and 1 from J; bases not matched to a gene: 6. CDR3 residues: CASSLPSGGAFQETQYF. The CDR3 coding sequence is TGTGCCAGCAGCTTACCTAGCGGGGGGGCGTTCCAAGAGACCCAGTACTTC.

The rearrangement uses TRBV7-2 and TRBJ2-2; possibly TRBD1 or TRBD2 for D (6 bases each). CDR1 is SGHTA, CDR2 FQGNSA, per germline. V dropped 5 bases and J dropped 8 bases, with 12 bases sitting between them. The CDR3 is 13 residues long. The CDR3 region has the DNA TGTGCCAGCAGCATCCAGGGGACTGGGGAGCTGTTTTTT. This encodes CASSIQGTGELFF.

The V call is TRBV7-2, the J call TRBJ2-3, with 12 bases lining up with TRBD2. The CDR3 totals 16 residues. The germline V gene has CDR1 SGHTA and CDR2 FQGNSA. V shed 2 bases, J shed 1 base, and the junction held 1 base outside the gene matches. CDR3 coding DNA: TGTGCCAGCAGCTTACGACTAGCGGGGGGCACAGATACGCAGTATTTT. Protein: CASSLRLAGGTDTQYF.

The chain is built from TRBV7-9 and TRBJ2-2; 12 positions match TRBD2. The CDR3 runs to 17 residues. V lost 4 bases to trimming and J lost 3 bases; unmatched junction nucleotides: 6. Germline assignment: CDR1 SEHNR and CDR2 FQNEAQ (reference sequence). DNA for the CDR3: TGTGCCAGCAGCTCTCCACTAGCGGGGGGTTACACCGGGGAGCTGTTTTTT. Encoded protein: CASSSPLAGGYTGELFF.

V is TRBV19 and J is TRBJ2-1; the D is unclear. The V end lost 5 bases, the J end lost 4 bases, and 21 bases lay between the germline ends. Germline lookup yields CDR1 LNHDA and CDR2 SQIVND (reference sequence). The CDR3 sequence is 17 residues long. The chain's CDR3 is CASSYRAINGLYNEQFF. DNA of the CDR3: TGTGCCAGTAGTTACCGGGCCATTAATGGGCTATACAATGAGCAGTTCTTC.

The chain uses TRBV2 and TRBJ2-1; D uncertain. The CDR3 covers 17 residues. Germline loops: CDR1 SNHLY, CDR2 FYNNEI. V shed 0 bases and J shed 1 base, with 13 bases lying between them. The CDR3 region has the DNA TGTGCCAGCAGTGAAGCCAGACGGAGTAGTTCCTACAATGAGCAGTTCTTC. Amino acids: CASSEARRSSSYNEQFF.

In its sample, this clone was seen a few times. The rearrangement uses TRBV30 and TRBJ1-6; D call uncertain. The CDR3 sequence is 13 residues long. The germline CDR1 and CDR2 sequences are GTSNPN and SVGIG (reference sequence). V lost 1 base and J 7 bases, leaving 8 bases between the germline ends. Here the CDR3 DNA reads TGTGCCTGGAGTGGTTCCGGGAATTCACCCCTCCACTTT. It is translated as CAWSGSGNSPLHF. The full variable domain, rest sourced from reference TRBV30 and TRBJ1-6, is SQTIHQWPATLVQPVGSPLSLECTVEGTSNPNLYWYRQAAGRGLQLLFYSVGIGQISSEVPQNLSASRPQDRQFILSSKKLLLSDSGFYLCAWSGSGNSPLHFGNGTRLTVT.